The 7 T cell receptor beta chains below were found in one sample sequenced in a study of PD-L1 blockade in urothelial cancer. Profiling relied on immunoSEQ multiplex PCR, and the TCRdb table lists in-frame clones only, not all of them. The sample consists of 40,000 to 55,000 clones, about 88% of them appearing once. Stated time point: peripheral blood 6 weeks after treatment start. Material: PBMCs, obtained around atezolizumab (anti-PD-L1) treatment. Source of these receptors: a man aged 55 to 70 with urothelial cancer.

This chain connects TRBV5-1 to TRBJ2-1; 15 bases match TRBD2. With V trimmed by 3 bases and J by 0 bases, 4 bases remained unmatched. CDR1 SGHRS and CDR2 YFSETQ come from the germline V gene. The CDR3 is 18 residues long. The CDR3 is CASSSGLAGGPSYNEQFF. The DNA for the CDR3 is TGCGCCAGCAGCTCCGGACTAGCGGGAGGGCCCTCCTACAATGAGCAGTTCTTC.

CDR3 residues: CAWSGLYTEAFF. The CDR3 DNA sequence: TGTGCCTGGTCCGGTCTTTACACTGAAGCTTTCTTT. The genes are TRBV30 and TRBJ1-1; no definite D call. Trimming left V 5 bases short and J 3 bases short, with 10 bases between. Germline CDR1 is GTSNPN and CDR2 is SVGIG (reference sequence). The CDR3 is 12 amino acids.

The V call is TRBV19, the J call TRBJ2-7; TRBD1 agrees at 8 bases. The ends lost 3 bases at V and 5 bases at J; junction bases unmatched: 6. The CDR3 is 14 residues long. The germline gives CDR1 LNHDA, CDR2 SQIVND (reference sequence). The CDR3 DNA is TGTGCCAGTAGTATCCAGGGGGCGCGGGACGAGCAGTACTTC. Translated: CASSIQGARDEQYF.

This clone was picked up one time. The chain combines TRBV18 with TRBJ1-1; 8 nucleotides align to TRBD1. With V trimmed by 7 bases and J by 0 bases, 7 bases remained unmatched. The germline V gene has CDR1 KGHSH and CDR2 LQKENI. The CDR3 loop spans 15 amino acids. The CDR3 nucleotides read TGTGCCAGCTGGACAGGGAACCCTATGAACACTGAAGCTTTCTTT. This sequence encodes CASWTGNPMNTEAFF.

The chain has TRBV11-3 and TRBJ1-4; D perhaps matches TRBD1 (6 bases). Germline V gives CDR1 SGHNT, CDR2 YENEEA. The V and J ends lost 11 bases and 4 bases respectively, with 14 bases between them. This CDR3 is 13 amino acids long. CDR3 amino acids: CAFYRVGNEKLFF. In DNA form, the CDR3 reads TGTGCCTTTTACAGGGTCGGTAATGAAAAACTGTTTTTT. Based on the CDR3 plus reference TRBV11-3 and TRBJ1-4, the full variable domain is EAGVVQSPRYKIIEKKQPVAFWCNPISGHNTLYWYLQNLGQGPELLIRYENEEAVDDSQLPKDRFSAERLKGVDSTLKIQPAELGDSAVYLCAFYRVGNEKLFFGSGTQLSVL.

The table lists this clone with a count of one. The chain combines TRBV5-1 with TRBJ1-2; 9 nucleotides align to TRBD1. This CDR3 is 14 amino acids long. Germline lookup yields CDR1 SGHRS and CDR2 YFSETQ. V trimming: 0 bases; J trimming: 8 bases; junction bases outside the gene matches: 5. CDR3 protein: CASSLAQGALGYTF. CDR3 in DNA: TGCGCCAGCAGCTTGGCACAGGGGGCACTAGGCTACACCTTC.

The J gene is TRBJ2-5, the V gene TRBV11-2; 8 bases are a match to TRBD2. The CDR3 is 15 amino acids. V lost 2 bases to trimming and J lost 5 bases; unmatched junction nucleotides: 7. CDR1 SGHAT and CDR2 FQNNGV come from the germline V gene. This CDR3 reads CASSLNPGGPETQYF. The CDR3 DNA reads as TGTGCCAGCAGCTTAAACCCGGGGGGGCCGGAGACCCAGTACTTC.